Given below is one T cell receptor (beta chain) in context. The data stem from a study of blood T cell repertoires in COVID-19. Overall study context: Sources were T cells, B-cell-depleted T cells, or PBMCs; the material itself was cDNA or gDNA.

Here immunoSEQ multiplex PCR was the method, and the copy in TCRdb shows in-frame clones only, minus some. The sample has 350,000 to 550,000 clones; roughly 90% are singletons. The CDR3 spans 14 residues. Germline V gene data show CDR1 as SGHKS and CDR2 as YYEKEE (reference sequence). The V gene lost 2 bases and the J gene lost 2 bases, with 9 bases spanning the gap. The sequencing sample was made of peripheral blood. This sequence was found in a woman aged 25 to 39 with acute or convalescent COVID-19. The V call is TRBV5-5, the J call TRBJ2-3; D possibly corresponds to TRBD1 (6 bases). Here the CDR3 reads CASSLRDTTDTQYF. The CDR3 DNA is TGTGCCAGCAGCTTAAGGGACACCACAGATACGCAGTATTTT. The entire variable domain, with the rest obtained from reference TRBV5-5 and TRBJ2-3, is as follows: DAGVTQSPTHLIKTRGQQVTLRCSPISGHKSVSWYQQVLGQGPQFIFQYYEKEERGRGNFPDRFSARQFPNYSSELNVNALLLGDSALYLCASSLRDTTDTQYFGPGTRLTVL.